These 3 T cell receptor beta chains share one sample of origin, sequenced in a study of regulatory T cells in long-lasting Graves disease. Relying on iRepertoire HTBI primers and Arm-PCR of CDR3 regions, the team built TCR beta libraries. Each CDR3 protein gets one entry after TCRdb re-called the multiplex PCR reads with MiXCR. Here the sample spans roughly 700,000 distinct CDR3 sequences, about 30% being singletons. Time point of the sample: persistent/refractory GD, antithyroid drugs over 5 years with positive TRAb. Generation of the TCR library employed RNA extracted from PBMCs. The material sequenced was peripheral blood mononuclear cells (PBMCs), taken when the disease was refractory, from a patient treated with antithyroid drugs. These receptor sequences come from a female donor with Graves disease.

This clonotype showed up many times. This chain uses TRBV12-3 or TRBV12-4 with TRBJ1-5; TRBD1 is a possible D gene (6 bases). The CDR3 totals 15 residues. Trimming stripped 6 bases from V and 7 bases from J, with 19 bases between. CDR3 in amino acids: CASSPSKGGGQPQHF. CDR3 DNA: TGTGCCAGCAGCCCTTCGAAGGGGGGTGGACAGCCCCAGCATTTT.

This clonotype came up a few times. The chain combines TRBV28 with TRBJ2-7; TRBD1 matches 7 bases. The CDR3 spans 15 residues. V was clipped by 7 bases and J by 1 base; unmatched bases: 10. CDR1 MDHEN and CDR2 SYDVKM come from the germline V gene. In DNA, the CDR3 is TGTGCCAGCACTCTAGGGGACAGACTATCCTACGAGCAGTACTTC. Its translation: CASTLGDRLSYEQYF.

V usage is TRBV27 and J usage is TRBJ1-2; 11 bases are a match to TRBD1. CDR3 length equals 15 residues. V shed 5 bases, J shed 8 bases, and the junction held 10 bases outside the gene matches. From germline, CDR1 is MNHEY and CDR2 SMNVEV (reference sequence). The CDR3: CASSPQGQGASGYTF. For the CDR3, the DNA is TGTGCCAGCAGTCCCCAAGGACAGGGGGCGTCGGGCTACACCTTC.